This TCR beta chain was recorded in a study of blood T cell repertoires in COVID-19. Across the whole study: Samples taken during acute and convalescent COVID-19 were collected in the United States, Italy and Spain. The cDNA or gDNA used as material had been derived from T cells, B-cell-depleted T cells, or PBMCs.

With 4 bases clipped from V and 3 bases from J, the junction kept 4 bases outside the gene matches. The CDR3 sequence is 14 residues long. CDR1 and CDR2 from the germline V gene are SGHRS and YFSETQ. Original processing methods: How many nucleated cells were present was estimated from reference gene primer amplification. Libraries were prepared by immunoSEQ multiplex PCR; TCRdb keeps only in-frame clonotypes and omits some of them. V, J and clone size were drawn from that table, and D and trimming were deduced from the DNA. This sample has 150,000 to 200,000 clones, with approximately 88% found just once.

The sequenced sample consisted of peripheral blood. The sequence was obtained from a woman aged 80 or over with active or convalescent COVID-19. The rearrangement links TRBV5-1 to TRBJ1-2, with 9 bases matching TRBD1. DNA of the CDR3: TGCGCCAGCAGCAAGGACAGGGGAGACTATGGCTACACCTTC. Amino acid sequence: CASSKDRGDYGYTF.